Below are 19 T cell receptor beta chains sequenced from a single sample in a study of T-cell memory formation after mild COVID-19. TCRdb ran MiXCR on the 5' RACE reads and lists one entry per CDR3 protein. The data hold under 250,000 distinct CDR3 sequences, with 10% to 13% observed a single time. The sequenced material came from PBMCs or a T cell subset sorted from them (not recorded which). These TCRs come from a man aged 18-30 years who had mild COVID-19 (a few samples of this study predate the infection). Cell type and time point are not known.

The chain links TRBV7-3 to TRBJ2-1; TRBD2 matches 9 bases. V lost 4 bases, J lost 0 bases, and 19 bases stayed unmatched. The CDR3 extends over 21 amino acids. Germline CDR1 and CDR2: SGHTA and FQGTGA. The CDR3 DNA reads TGTGCCAGCAGCTCCCGGGGAAAACTAGCGGGTATTCATAGCTCCTACAATGAGCAGTTCTTC. The encoded protein is CASSSRGKLAGIHSSYNEQFF.

This clonotype has only a few counts. The chain joins TRBV20-1 to TRBJ2-5, with TRBD2 identical over 11 bases. CDR3 length: 15 amino acids. V gave up 1 base and J gave up 5 bases; unmatched junction bases: 6. The germline V gene has CDR1 DFQATT and CDR2 SNEGSKA (reference sequence). DNA of the CDR3: TGCAGTGCTAGAGTTAGCGGGGGGGCCGGGGAGACCCAGTACTTC. Its protein product is CSARVSGGAGETQYF.

This clonotype was counted between two and nine times. One end of the junction fails to match germline, which may point to a read error. The gene calls are TRBV7-2 and TRBJ2-5, with D maybe TRBD1 (5 bases). The CDR3 length is 14 residues. The germline V gene encodes CDR1 SGHTA and CDR2 FQGNSA. CDR3 coding DNA: TGTGCCAGCACCTTAGGGCCCAGGGAAGAGACCCAGTACTTC. Translating it yields CASTLGPREETQYF.

This clonotype was recorded at least ten times. The chain recombines TRBV12-3 or TRBV12-4 with TRBJ1-1, with D perhaps matching TRBD1 (5 bases). V was pared by 1 base and J by 8 bases, with 11 bases between. CDR3 length: 13 amino acids. This CDR3 is CASSLGGWDEAFF. The CDR3 coding sequence is TGTGCCAGCAGTTTAGGGGGATGGGACGAAGCTTTCTTT.

There are a few counts of this clonotype. The chain has TRBV6-5 and TRBJ2-5; TRBD2 is a possible D gene (5 bases). The ends were cut back, 0 bases at V and 5 bases at J, with 16 bases in the middle. CDR1 is MNHEY, CDR2 SVGAGI, per germline. The CDR3 runs to 16 residues. CDR3 in amino acids: CASSYSSAGPMETQYF. Here the CDR3 DNA reads TGTGCCAGCAGTTACTCGTCTGCGGGCCCAATGGAGACCCAGTACTTC.

This chain uses TRBV20-1 with TRBJ1-3; no reliable D call. The germline gives CDR1 DFQATT, CDR2 SNEGSKA (reference sequence). Trimming pared 3 bases from V and 4 bases from J, leaving 7 bases between. The CDR3 sequence is 12 residues long. Here the CDR3 DNA reads TGCAGTGCTAGCGATAGGGGAAACACCATATATTTT. This encodes CSASDRGNTIYF.

The sample holds a few counts of this clonotype. The rearrangement links TRBV6-1 to TRBJ2-1, with a possible D match to TRBD2 (7 bases). CDR3 length equals 13 residues. The V gene's germline CDR1 is MNHNS and CDR2 SASEGT. V shed 11 bases and J shed 2 bases, with 13 bases lying between them. CDR3 sequence: CAGGADAYNEQFF. The CDR3 DNA sequence: TGTGCCGGGGGGGCGGATGCCTACAATGAGCAGTTCTTC.

This clonotype was counted between two and nine times. The chain has TRBV20-1 and TRBJ2-7; D ambiguous. From germline, CDR1 is DFQATT and CDR2 SNEGSKA (reference sequence). V lost 3 bases, J lost 1 base, and 7 bases lay in between. This CDR3 spans 12 amino acids. The CDR3 protein is CSASGLSYEQYF. CDR3 DNA: TGCAGTGCTAGTGGGCTATCCTACGAGCAGTACTTC.

The chain recombines TRBV7-8 with TRBJ2-7; weak D call: TRBD1 (6 bases). Germline values: CDR1 SGHVS, CDR2 FQNEAQ. V lost 5 bases and J lost 2, with 16 bases in between. The CDR3 sequence is 15 residues long. The CDR3 is CASSEKRQEPYEQYV. The CDR3, as DNA: TGTGCCAGCAGCGAAAAGCGACAGGAACCCTACGAGCAGTACGTC.

The J gene is TRBJ1-3, the V gene TRBV3-1; TRBD1 matches 7 bases. The germline gives CDR1 LGHDT, CDR2 YNNKEL (reference sequence). The junction had 7 bases not matched to a gene; V was cut back by 6 bases and J by 2 bases. This CDR3 comprises 15 residues. The CDR3 protein is CASSRTGDPGNTIYF. In nucleotides, the CDR3 is TGTGCCAGCAGTCGCACAGGGGATCCTGGAAACACCATATATTTT.

This sequence joins TRBV20-1 and TRBJ1-1; weak D call: TRBD1 (6 bases). The germline CDR1 and CDR2 sequences are DFQATT and SNEGSKA (reference sequence). The CDR3 sequence is 13 residues long. Trimming took off 6 bases at V and 0 bases at J, with 11 bases between the two ends. The CDR3 sequence: CSARTDMNTEAFF. The DNA of the CDR3 is TGCAGTGCGCGGACAGATATGAACACTGAAGCTTTCTTT.

The J gene is TRBJ1-6, the V gene TRBV20-1, with a tentative D call TRBD1 (6 bases). The CDR3 extends over 15 amino acids. The germline V gene encodes CDR1 DFQATT and CDR2 SNEGSKA (reference sequence). The V end lost 5 bases, the J end lost 9 bases, and 20 bases lay between the germline ends. The CDR3 region has the DNA TGCAGTGCTCTCCAGGACACTCGAGGGGGTTCACCCCTCCACTTT. Its protein is CSALQDTRGGSPLHF.

The chain couples TRBV27 to TRBJ2-7; no firm D call. The CDR3 runs 14 residues. Trimming removed 2 bases from V and 1 base from J, with 9 bases in between. CDR1 MNHEY and CDR2 SMNVEV come from the germline V gene (reference sequence). CDR3 sequence: CASSLRRESYEQYV. CDR3 bases: TGTGCCAGCAGTTTACGCCGAGAATCCTACGAGCAGTACGTC.

The chain couples TRBV20-1 to TRBJ1-2; D remains ambiguous. The CDR3 totals 14 residues. CDR1 DFQATT and CDR2 SNEGSKA come from the germline V gene (reference sequence). Trimming removed 3 bases from V and 7 bases from J, with 18 bases in between. This CDR3 reads CSARRLAGRPGYTF. CDR3 bases: TGCAGTGCTAGGCGCCTGGCAGGTCGGCCTGGCTACACCTTC.

The table lists this clonotype with a few counts. The gene calls are TRBV18 and TRBJ2-3; unclear D gene. Per germline, CDR1 KGHSH and CDR2 LQKENI. V dropped 2 bases and J dropped 4 bases, with 7 bases sitting between them. The CDR3 consists of 13 residues. The CDR3 DNA sequence: TGTGCCAGCTCACCAGGAATGGCAGATACGCAGTATTTT. This encodes CASSPGMADTQYF.

This clonotype was observed many times. The genes are TRBV7-3 and TRBJ2-3; TRBD2 is a possible D gene (6 bases). This CDR3 is built from 15 residues. Germline CDR1 reads SGHTA; CDR2 reads FQGTGA. Trimming took off 5 bases at V and 0 bases at J, with 12 bases between the two ends. This CDR3 reads CASSPDYLSTDTQYF. In nucleotides, the CDR3 is TGTGCCAGCAGCCCGGACTACCTAAGCACAGATACGCAGTATTTT.

The chain combines TRBV11-2 with TRBJ2-5; 10 bases match TRBD2. Germline CDR1 reads SGHAT; CDR2 reads FQNNGV. This CDR3 has 16 amino acids. Losses at the gene ends were 5 bases for V and 5 bases for J; bases not matched to a gene: 11. The CDR3 loop reads CASSRRGSGGPETQYF. CDR3 DNA sequence: TGTGCCAGCAGCCGCCGGGGTAGCGGGGGGCCGGAGACCCAGTACTTC. Combining the CDR3 with reference TRBV11-2 and TRBJ2-5 gives the whole variable domain EAGVAQSPRYKIIEKRQSVAFWCNPISGHATLYWYQQILGQGPKLLIQFQNNGVVDDSQLPKDRFSAERLKGVDSTLKIQPAKLEDSAVYLCASSRRGSGGPETQYFGPGTRLLVL.

The CDR3 loop reads CSTAVGGHTDTQYF. In nucleotides, the CDR3 is TGCAGTACGGCGGTGGGGGGGCACACAGATACGCAGTATTTT. V is TRBV20-1 and J is TRBJ2-3; possible D gene TRBD2, 7 bases. Per germline, CDR1 DFQATT and CDR2 SNEGSKA (reference sequence). Trimming removed 8 bases at V and 2 bases at J, with 17 bases between. This CDR3 has 14 residues.

This clonotype was seen ten or more times. This chain links TRBV15 with TRBJ2-7; D might be TRBD1 (6 bases). Germline V gives CDR1 LNHNV, CDR2 YYDKDF (reference sequence). V was cut by 6 bases and J by 2 bases, with 14 bases left in between. CDR3 length equals 14 residues. As DNA, the CDR3 is TGTGCCACCAGAAACTCCGGACAGACCTACGAGCAGTACTTC. Translating gives CATRNSGQTYEQYF. Drawing the rest from reference TRBV15 and TRBJ2-7, the complete variable domain is DAMVIQNPRYQVTQFGKPVTLSCSQTLNHNVMYWYQQKSSQAPKLLFHYYDKDFNNEADTPDNFQSRRPNTSFCFLDIRSPGLGDTAMYLCATRNSGQTYEQYFGPGTRLTVT.